This record looks at one T cell receptor (beta chain) sequence and its context. Its antigen remains unidentified. The assay was immunoSEQ multiplex PCR, and TCRdb's table has in-frame clones only and misses some. The sample holds 24,000 or so clones, over 70% seen once. Treatment indicated: AdE1-LMPpoly-expanded autologous EBV-specific T-cell therapy followed by anti-PD-1 nivolumab. This specimen belongs to a study of EBV T-cell therapy then PD-1 blockade in nasopharyngeal carcinoma. The CDR3 covers 13 residues. V was trimmed by 8 bases and J by 5 bases, leaving 15 bases between them. The receptor was derived from a man aged 35 to 55 with nasopharyngeal carcinoma. The sample consisted of CD8+ T cells from blood, taken at approximately day 64 from a patient whose treatment included autologous EBV-specific T cells and nivolumab. This chain uses TRBV12-3 or TRBV12-4 with TRBJ1-1, with TRBD1 as a possible D gene (6 bases). The CDR3 region has the DNA TGTGCCAGCGTAATGGGGGGCTGGACTGAAGCTTTCTTT. It encodes CASVMGGWTEAFF.